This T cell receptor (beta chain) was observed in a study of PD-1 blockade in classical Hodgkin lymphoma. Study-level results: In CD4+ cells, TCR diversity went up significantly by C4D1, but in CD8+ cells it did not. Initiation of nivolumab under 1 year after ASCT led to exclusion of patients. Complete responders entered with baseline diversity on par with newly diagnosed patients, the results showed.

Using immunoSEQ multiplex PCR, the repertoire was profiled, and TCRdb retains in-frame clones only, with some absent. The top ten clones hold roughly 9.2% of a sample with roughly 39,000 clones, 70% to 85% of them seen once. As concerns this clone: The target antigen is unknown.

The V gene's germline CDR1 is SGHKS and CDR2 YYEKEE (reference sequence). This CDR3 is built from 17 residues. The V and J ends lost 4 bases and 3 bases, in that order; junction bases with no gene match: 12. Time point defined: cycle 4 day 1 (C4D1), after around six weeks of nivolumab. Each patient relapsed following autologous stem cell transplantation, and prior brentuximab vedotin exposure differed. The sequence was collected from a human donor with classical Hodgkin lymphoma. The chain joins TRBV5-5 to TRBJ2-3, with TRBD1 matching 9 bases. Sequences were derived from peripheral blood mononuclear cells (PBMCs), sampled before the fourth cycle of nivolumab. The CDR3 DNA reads TGTGCCAGCAGCGTATCGGGACAGGGCTTTAGGACAGATACGCAGTATTTT. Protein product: CASSVSGQGFRTDTQYF. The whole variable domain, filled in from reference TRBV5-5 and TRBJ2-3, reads DAGVTQSPTHLIKTRGQQVTLRCSPISGHKSVSWYQQVLGQGPQFIFQYYEKEERGRGNFPDRFSARQFPNYSSELNVNALLLGDSALYLCASSVSGQGFRTDTQYFGPGTRLTVL.